This entry describes one T cell receptor beta chain. No antigen is known for it. This record comes from a study of T cells in Graves' hyperthyroidism and ophthalmopathy. Amplified regions were TCR beta CDR3 sequences from RNA transcripts. When the TCR CDR3 underwent first-round RT-PCR, the HTBI primer set was used. TCRdb independently ran MiXCR on the multiplex PCR reads; one entry per CDR3 protein. The profile shows about 280,000 distinct CDR3 sequences, around a quarter of them singletons. Findings of the study overall: Within blood appeared most thyroid clonotypes that had expanded above 0.001.

Any symptoms of ophthalmopathy came after the first hyperthyroidism diagnosis, from which the blood sample dates. The authors took PBMCs from over 8.5 ml fresh peripheral blood. Sequenced: blood. The origin of this receptor is a man in his forties with Graves' hyperthyroidism that later progressed to Graves' ophthalmopathy.

The CDR3 sequence: CASSLGWKHSGNTIYF. Written as DNA, the CDR3 is TGTGCCAGCAGTTTAGGGTGGAAACACTCTGGAAACACCATATATTTT. The V and J genes are TRBV12-3 or TRBV12-4 and TRBJ1-3; no reliable D call. This CDR3 has 16 residues. Trimming took 1 base from V and 0 from J, leaving 10 bases between them.